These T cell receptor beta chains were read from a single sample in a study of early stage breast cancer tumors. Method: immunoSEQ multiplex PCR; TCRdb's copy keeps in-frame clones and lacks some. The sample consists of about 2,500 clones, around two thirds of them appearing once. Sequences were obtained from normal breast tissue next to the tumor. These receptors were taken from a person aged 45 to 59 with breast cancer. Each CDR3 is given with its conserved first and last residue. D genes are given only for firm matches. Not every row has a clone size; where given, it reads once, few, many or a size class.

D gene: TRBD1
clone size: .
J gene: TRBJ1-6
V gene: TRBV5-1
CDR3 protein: CASSEDRGSYNSPLHF
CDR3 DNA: TGCGCCAGCAGCGAGGACAGGGGCTCCTATAATTCACCCCTCCACTTT

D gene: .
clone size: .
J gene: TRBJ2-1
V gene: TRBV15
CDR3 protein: CATSRPDIYNEQFF
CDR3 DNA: TGTGCCACCAGCAGACCCGATATCTACAATGAGCAGTTCTTC

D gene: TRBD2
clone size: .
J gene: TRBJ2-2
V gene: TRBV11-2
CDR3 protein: CASSLVGRGTGELFF
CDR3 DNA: TGTGCCAGCAGCTTAGTCGGGAGGGGGACCGGGGAGCTGTTTTTT

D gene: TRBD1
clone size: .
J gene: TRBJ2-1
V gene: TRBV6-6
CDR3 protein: CASSADRVEQFF
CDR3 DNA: TGTGCCAGCAGTGCCGACAGGGTCGAGCAGTTCTTC

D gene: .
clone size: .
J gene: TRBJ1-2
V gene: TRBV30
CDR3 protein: CACSDSGGYTF
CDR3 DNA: TGTGCCTGTTCGGACTCCGGAGGCTACACCTTC

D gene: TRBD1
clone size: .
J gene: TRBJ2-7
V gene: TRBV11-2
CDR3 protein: CASSLGTGVYEQYF
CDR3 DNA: TGTGCCAGCAGCTTAGGGACAGGGGTTTACGAGCAGTACTTC

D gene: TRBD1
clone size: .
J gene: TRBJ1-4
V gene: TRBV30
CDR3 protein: CAWSAETRTGTNEKLFF
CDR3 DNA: TGTGCCTGGAGTGCCGAAACCCGGACAGGCACTAATGAAAAACTGTTTTTT

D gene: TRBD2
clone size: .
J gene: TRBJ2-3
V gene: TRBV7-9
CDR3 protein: CASSSQAGGPDTQYF
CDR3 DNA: TGTGCCAGCAGTTCACAAGCGGGAGGGCCAGATACGCAGTATTTT

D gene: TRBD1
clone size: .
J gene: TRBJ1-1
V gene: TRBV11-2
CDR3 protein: CASSPGQGSFAFF
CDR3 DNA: TGTGCCAGCAGCCCTGGACAGGGCTCTTTCGCTTTCTTT

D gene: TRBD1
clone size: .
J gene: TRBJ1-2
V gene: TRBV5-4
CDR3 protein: CASSQGQMEGYTF
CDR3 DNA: TGTGCCAGCAGCCAGGGACAGATGGAAGGCTACACCTTC

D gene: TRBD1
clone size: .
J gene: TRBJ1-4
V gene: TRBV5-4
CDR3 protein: CATSFNRGLNEKLFF
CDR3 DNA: TGTGCCACATCATTTAACAGGGGGCTCAATGAAAAACTGTTTTTT

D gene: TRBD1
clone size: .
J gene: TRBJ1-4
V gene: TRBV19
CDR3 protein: CASSLSGQGRHEKLFF
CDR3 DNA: TGTGCCAGTAGCCTCAGTGGACAGGGGCGACATGAAAAACTGTTTTTT

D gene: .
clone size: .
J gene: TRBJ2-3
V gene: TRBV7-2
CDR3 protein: CASSLGGISTDTQYF
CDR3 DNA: TGTGCCAGCAGCTTAGGTGGAATTAGCACAGATACGCAGTATTTT

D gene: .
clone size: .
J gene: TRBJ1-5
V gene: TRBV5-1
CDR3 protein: CASSLRQGQPQHF
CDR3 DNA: TGCGCCAGCAGCTTGAGGCAAGGGCAGCCCCAGCATTTT

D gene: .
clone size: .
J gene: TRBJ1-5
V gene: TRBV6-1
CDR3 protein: CASSERDGGWFDQPQHF
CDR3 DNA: TGTGCCAGCAGTGAAAGGGATGGGGGTTGGTTCGATCAGCCCCAGCATTTT

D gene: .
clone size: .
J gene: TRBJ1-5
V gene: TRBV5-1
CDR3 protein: CASSLDRNQPQHF
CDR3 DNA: TGCGCCAGCAGCTTGGACAGGAATCAGCCCCAGCATTTT

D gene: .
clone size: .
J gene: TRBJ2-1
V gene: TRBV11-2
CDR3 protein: CASSLVSSYNEQFF
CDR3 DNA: TGTGCCAGCAGCTTAGTGAGCAGCTACAATGAGCAGTTCTTC

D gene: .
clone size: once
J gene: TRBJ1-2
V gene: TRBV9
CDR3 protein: CASSFYDRISNYGYTF
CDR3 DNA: TGTGCCAGCAGCTTCTACGACAGGATCAGTAACTATGGCTACACCTTC

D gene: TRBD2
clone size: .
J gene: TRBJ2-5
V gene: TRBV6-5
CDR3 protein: CASSYPLAGGEETQYF
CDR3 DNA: TGTGCCAGCAGTTACCCCCTCGCGGGGGGAGAAGAGACCCAGTACTTC

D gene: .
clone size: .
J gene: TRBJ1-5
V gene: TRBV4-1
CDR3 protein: CASSQDLGKPQHF
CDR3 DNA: TGCGCCAGCAGCCAAGATTTAGGGAAACCCCAGCATTTT

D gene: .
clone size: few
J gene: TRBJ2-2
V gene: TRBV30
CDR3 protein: CAWDPGGELFF
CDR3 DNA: TGTGCCTGGGACCCCGGCGGGGAGCTGTTTTTT

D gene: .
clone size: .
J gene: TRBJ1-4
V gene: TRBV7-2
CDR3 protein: CASSLPGYNNEKLFF
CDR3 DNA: TGTGCCAGCAGCTTACCGGGCTACAATAATGAAAAACTGTTTTTT

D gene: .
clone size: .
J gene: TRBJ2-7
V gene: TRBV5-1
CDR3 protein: CASSFEGIDEQYF
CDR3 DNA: TGCGCCAGCAGCTTTGAAGGGATCGACGAGCAGTACTTC

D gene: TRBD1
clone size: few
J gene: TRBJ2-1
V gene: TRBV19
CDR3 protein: CASSWRRDRGNEQFF
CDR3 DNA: TGTGCCAGTAGCTGGAGGCGGGACAGGGGCAATGAGCAGTTCTTC

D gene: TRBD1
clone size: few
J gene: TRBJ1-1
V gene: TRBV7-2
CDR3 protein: CASRSQRGQGELEAFF
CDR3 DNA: TGTGCCAGCAGGTCACAAAGGGGACAGGGCGAATTAGAAGCTTTCTTT

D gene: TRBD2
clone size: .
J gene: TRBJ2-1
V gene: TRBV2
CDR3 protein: CASQRTSGNNEQFF
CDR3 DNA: TGTGCCAGCCAGAGGACTAGCGGCAACAATGAGCAGTTCTTC

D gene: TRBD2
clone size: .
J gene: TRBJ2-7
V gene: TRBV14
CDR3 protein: CASSPDVLAGVEQYF
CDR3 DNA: TGTGCCAGCAGCCCCGACGTGCTAGCGGGAGTCGAGCAGTACTTC

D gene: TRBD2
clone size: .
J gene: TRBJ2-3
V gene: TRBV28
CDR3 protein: CASRERLSGGDTQYF
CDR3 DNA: TGTGCCAGCAGAGAGCGCCTCAGCGGGGGTGATACGCAGTATTTT

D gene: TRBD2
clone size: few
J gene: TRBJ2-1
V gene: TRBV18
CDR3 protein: CASSATSLAASYNEQFF
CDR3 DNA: TGTGCCAGCTCAGCCACCTCACTAGCGGCCTCCTACAATGAGCAGTTCTTC

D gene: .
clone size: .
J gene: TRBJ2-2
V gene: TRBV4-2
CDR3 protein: CASSQVSPGELFF
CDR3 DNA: TGTGCCAGCAGCCAAGTTAGTCCCGGGGAGCTGTTTTTT

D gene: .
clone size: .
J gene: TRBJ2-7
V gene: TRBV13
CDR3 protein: CASSTRVRVYEQYF
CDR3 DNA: TGTGCCAGCAGCACTAGGGTCAGGGTCTACGAGCAGTACTTC

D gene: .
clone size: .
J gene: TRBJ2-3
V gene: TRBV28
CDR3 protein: CASSLLGDTQYF
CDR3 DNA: TGTGCCAGCAGTTTATTAGGAGATACGCAGTATTTT

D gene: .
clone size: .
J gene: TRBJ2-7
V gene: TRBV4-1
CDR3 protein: CASSQEGATYEQYF
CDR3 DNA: TGCGCCAGCAGCCAAGAAGGGGCAACCTACGAGCAGTACTTC

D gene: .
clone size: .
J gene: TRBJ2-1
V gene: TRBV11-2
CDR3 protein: CASSSGWDQREQFF
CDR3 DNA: TGTGCCAGCAGTTCTGGGTGGGACCAGCGTGAGCAGTTCTTC

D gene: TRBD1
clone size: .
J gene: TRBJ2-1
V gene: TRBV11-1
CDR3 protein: CASSPGTGFDEQFF
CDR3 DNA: TGTGCCAGCAGCCCCGGGACAGGGTTCGATGAGCAGTTCTTC

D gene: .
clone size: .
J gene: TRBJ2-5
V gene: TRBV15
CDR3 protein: CATSRDRAKETQYF
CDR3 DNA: TGTGCCACCAGCAGAGATCGGGCTAAAGAGACCCAGTACTTC

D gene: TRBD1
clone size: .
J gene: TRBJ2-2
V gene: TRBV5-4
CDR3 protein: CASSVGQGPGELFF
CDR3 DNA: TGTGCCAGCAGCGTTGGACAGGGTCCCGGGGAGCTGTTTTTT

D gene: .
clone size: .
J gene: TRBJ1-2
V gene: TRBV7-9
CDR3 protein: CASSPLFGVANYGYTF
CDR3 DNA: TGTGCCAGCAGCCCGCTTTTCGGGGTGGCGAACTATGGCTACACCTTC

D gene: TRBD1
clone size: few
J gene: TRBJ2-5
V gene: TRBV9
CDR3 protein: CASSLGGQPYQETQYF
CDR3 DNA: TGTGCCAGCAGCCTAGGGGGACAGCCGTACCAAGAGACCCAGTACTTC

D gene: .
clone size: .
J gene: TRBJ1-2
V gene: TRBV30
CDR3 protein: CAWSDWDGYTF
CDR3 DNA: TGTGCCTGGAGTGACTGGGATGGCTACACCTTC

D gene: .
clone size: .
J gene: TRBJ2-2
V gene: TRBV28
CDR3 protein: CASRPGRLTGELFF
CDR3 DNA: TGTGCCAGCAGGCCGGGTAGACTCACCGGGGAGCTGTTTTTT

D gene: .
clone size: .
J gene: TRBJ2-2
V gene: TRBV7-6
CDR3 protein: CASSVTGTTGELFF
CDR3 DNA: TGTGCCAGCAGCGTAACAGGGACCACCGGGGAGCTGTTTTTT

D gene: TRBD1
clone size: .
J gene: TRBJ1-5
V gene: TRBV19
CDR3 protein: CASLPGTGSNQPQHF
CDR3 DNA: TGTGCCAGCCTTCCCGGGACAGGGTCAAACCAGCCCCAGCATTTT

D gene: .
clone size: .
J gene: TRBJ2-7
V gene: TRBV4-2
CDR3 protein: CASSQDRDGFYEQYF
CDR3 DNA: TGTGCCAGCAGCCAAGACCGGGACGGATTCTACGAGCAGTACTTC

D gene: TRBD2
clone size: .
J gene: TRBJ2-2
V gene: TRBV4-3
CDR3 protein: CASSQEGLAGSGSGELFF
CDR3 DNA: TGCGCCAGCAGCCAAGAAGGCCTAGCGGGATCCGGGAGTGGGGAGCTGTTTTTT

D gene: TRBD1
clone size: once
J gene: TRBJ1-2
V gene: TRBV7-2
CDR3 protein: CASSPRTGDYTF
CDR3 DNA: TGTGCCAGCAGCCCCCGAACAGGGGACTACACCTTC

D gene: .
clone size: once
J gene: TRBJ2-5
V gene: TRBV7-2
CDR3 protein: CASSLVGRLTYVETQYF
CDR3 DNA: TGTGCCAGCAGCTTAGTCGGCAGGTTGACCTATGTAGAGACCCAGTACTTC

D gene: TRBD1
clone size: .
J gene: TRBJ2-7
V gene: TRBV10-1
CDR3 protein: CASSGVNTGDLYEQYF
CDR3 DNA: TGCGCCAGCAGTGGAGTAAATACAGGGGATCTCTACGAGCAGTACTTC

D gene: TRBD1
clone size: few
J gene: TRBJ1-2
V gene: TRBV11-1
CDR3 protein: CASSQGQMEGYTF
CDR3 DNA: TGTGCCAGCAGCCAGGGACAGATGGAAGGCTACACCTTC

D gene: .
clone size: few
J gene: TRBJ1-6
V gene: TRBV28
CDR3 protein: CASLSMADSPLHF
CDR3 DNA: TGTGCCAGCTTAAGTATGGCCGATTCACCCCTCCACTTT

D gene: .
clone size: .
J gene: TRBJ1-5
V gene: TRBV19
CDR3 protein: CASSGYGDQPQHF
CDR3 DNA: TGTGCCAGTAGTGGGTACGGAGATCAGCCCCAGCATTTT

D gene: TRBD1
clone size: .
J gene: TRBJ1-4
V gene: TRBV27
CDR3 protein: CASSLARGRETNEKLFF
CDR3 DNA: TGTGCCAGCAGTTTAGCAAGGGGGCGCGAAACTAATGAAAAACTGTTTTTT

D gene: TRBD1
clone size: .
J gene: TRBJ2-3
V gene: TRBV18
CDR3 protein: CASSRDRDTQYF
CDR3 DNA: TGTGCCAGCTCTCGGGACAGAGATACGCAGTATTTT

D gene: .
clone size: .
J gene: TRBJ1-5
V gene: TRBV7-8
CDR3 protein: CASSLAGTGQPQHF
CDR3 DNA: TGTGCCAGCAGCTTAGCCGGGACTGGTCAGCCCCAGCATTTT

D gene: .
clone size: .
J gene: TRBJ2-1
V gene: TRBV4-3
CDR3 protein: CASSQDKVDEQFF
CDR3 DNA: TGCGCCAGCAGCCAAGATAAAGTCGATGAGCAGTTCTTC

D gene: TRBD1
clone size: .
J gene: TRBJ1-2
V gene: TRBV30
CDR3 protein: CAWSVRGGQGGYTF
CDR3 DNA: TGTGCCTGGAGTGTCCGAGGTGGACAGGGTGGCTACACCTTC

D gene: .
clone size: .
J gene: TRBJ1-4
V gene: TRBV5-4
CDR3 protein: CASSPNRALNEKLFF
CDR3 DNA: TGTGCCAGCAGCCCCAACAGGGCGCTTAATGAAAAACTGTTTTTT